The 14 T cell receptor beta chains listed next were all sequenced from one sample in a study of cytomegalovirus exposure and HLA in healthy donors. PCR used 60 Vbeta primers and 13 Jbeta primers. Clones were sequenced by immunoSEQ multiplex PCR, and TCRdb holds only the in-frame ones, with some missing. The sample has approximately 140,000 clones; approximately 79% are singletons. The sequenced sample consisted of PBMCs. These receptors were collected from a man between 18 and 35 years old in good health and CMV-seronegative.

The chain links TRBV29-1 to TRBJ1-2; tentatively, D is TRBD1 (5 bases). The V and J ends lost 3 bases and 3 bases respectively, with 14 bases between them. The germline CDR1 and CDR2 sequences are SQVTM and ANQGSEA. The CDR3 consists of 14 residues. The CDR3 sequence is CSVETDRPYYGYTF. Here the CDR3 DNA reads TGCAGCGTTGAGACAGACCGACCTTACTATGGCTACACCTTC.

The rearrangement uses TRBV2 and TRBJ2-5, with D tentatively TRBD2 (5 bases). The germline gives CDR1 SNHLY, CDR2 FYNNEI. Trimming removed 6 bases from V and 4 bases from J, with 9 bases in between. This CDR3 spans 12 amino acids. CDR3 amino acids: CASRAEGETQYF. For the CDR3, the DNA is TGTGCCAGCAGAGCCGAGGGAGAGACCCAGTACTTC.

The chain couples TRBV6-1 to TRBJ1-5, with 9 positions matching TRBD1. Germline CDR1 is MNHNS and CDR2 is SASEGT. With 6 bases clipped from V and 3 bases from J, the junction kept 6 bases outside the gene matches. This CDR3 has 15 amino acids. The CDR3 spells CASSPGQGFNQPQHF. In DNA, the CDR3 is TGTGCCAGCAGCCCGGGACAGGGATTCAATCAGCCCCAGCATTTT.

The chain has TRBV27 and TRBJ1-4; D gene unclear. Germline V gene sequence: CDR1 MNHEY, CDR2 SMNVEV (reference sequence). This CDR3 comprises 14 residues. Deletions cut 10 bases from V and 8 bases from J, with 20 bases between. The CDR3 protein is CANPPGSAGEKLFF. The DNA of the CDR3 is TGTGCCAACCCCCCCGGCTCCGCGGGGGAAAAACTGTTTTTT. Drawing the rest from reference TRBV27 and TRBJ1-4, the complete variable domain is EAQVTQNPRYLITVTGKKLTVTCSQNMNHEYMSWYRQDPGLGLRQIYYSMNVEVTDKGDVPEGYKVSRKEKRNFPLILESPSPNQTSLYFCANPPGSAGEKLFFGSGTQLSVL.

The chain carries TRBV30 and TRBJ2-3; D possibly corresponds to TRBD2 (7 bases). The CDR3 is 14 amino acids. Per germline, CDR1 GTSNPN and CDR2 SVGIG (reference sequence). Deletions cut 6 bases from V and 4 bases from J, with 17 bases between. The CDR3 DNA reads TGTGCCTGCCTCCGTTTGGGGGGGCCAGATACGCAGTATTTT. It specifies CACLRLGGPDTQYF.

The chain combines TRBV5-1 with TRBJ2-7; 7 bases are shared with TRBD1. Unmatched junction bases numbered 8, after V lost 0 bases and J lost 5 bases. The germline gives CDR1 SGHRS, CDR2 YFSETQ. The CDR3 extends over 15 amino acids. The DNA for the CDR3 is TGCGCCAGCAGCTTGGGGGGACAGCTCCACCACGAGCAGTACTTC. Its protein is CASSLGGQLHHEQYF.

The chain combines TRBV10-1 with TRBJ1-6; possibly TRBD1 for D (6 bases). V lost 7 bases and J lost 5, with 12 bases in between. Germline V gives CDR1 WNHNN, CDR2 SYGVQD (reference sequence). This CDR3 is built from 14 residues. The CDR3 coding sequence is TGCGCCAGCACTACCGGGACAAATAATTCACCCCTCCACTTT. Translated, it gives CASTTGTNNSPLHF.

Details on this clone: Germline is not matched at one junction end, which may reflect a read error. The chain couples TRBV7-9 to TRBJ2-2; 11 positions agree with TRBD1. Germline CDR1 and CDR2: SEHNR and FQNEAQ (reference sequence). This CDR3 is built from 17 residues. The chain's CDR3 is CAGSLGAGQGAHGELFF. The DNA of the CDR3 is TGTGCCGGCAGCTTAGGTGCCGGACAGGGGGCGCACGGGGAGCTGTTTTTT.

This rearrangement joins TRBV14 to TRBJ1-6; D is perhaps TRBD1 (5 bases). V gave up 1 base and J gave up 13 bases, with 23 bases separating them. The CDR3 runs to 17 residues. Germline CDR1 SGHDN, CDR2 FVKESK. The CDR3 reads CASSQVGGGTASSPLHF. The CDR3 DNA reads TGTGCCAGCAGCCAAGTTGGGGGGGGGACGGCATCGAGCCCCCTCCACTTT.

This clone was counted only a few times. V is TRBV2 and J is TRBJ2-7, with TRBD1 matching 9 bases. The CDR3 is 17 amino acids. V trimming: 7 bases; J trimming: 0 bases; junction bases outside the gene matches: 13. Per the germline V gene, CDR1 is SNHLY and CDR2 is FYNNEI. The CDR3 region has the DNA TGTGCCAGCAACCCCATCCCAGGGACAGGGCCCTCCTACGAGCAGTACTTC. Amino acid sequence: CASNPIPGTGPSYEQYF.

The chain has TRBV5-6 and TRBJ1-2; D gene uncertain. This CDR3 contains 15 residues. Germline values: CDR1 SGHDT, CDR2 YYEEEE. Trimming removed 3 bases at V and 0 bases at J, with 12 bases between. The CDR3 sequence is CASSSVTLTNYGYTF. The CDR3 region has the DNA TGTGCCAGCAGCTCCGTGACACTTACTAACTATGGCTACACCTTC.

The chain employs TRBV5-4 and TRBJ1-1; 11 positions match TRBD1. V gave up 4 bases and J gave up 8 bases; unmatched junction bases: 7. The CDR3 runs to 14 residues. Per germline, CDR1 SGHNT and CDR2 YYREEE (reference sequence). The CDR3 loop is CASSPDRGRVEAFF. The CDR3 DNA reads TGTGCCAGCAGCCCGGACAGGGGGCGGGTGGAAGCTTTCTTT.

The chain couples TRBV7-9 to TRBJ1-2, with 8 bases lining up with TRBD1. From germline, CDR1 is SEHNR and CDR2 FQNEAQ (reference sequence). V was clipped by 4 bases and J by 6 bases; unmatched bases: 10. The CDR3 sequence is 15 residues long. CDR3 protein: CASSSTRGRGDGYTF. The CDR3 DNA follows: TGTGCCAGCAGCTCTACCAGGGGGCGAGGAGATGGCTACACCTTC.

As concerns this clone: Mismatch with germline at one junction end may stem from a read error. The rearrangement links TRBV7-9 to TRBJ2-1; 8 bases match TRBD1. This CDR3 contains 14 residues. Germline-derived CDR1 and CDR2 are SEHNR and FQNEAQ (reference sequence). CDR3 in amino acids: CSSSPGQALGEQFF. Written as DNA, the CDR3 is TGTTCCAGCAGCCCGGGACAGGCCTTGGGTGAGCAGTTCTTC.